This T cell receptor (beta chain) was captured in a study of cytomegalovirus exposure and HLA in healthy donors. Study context: Earlier results showed 120 million or so unique TCR beta sequences derived from approximately 180 million T cells.

Study-level findings and limits: Among TCR beta chains, those listed as cytomegalovirus-associated numbered more than 150. Reportedly, fewer N-insertions than the approximately 600-donor mean appeared in an Asian-associated ancestry cluster in a later analysis.

As to this clone: Its matching antigen is unknown.

Use of 60 Vbeta and 13 Jbeta primers characterized the PCR. Original analysis: Later, 65 million to 90 million unique TCR beta chains were counted in an analysis, and roughly 10 million of them were shared. The protocol was immunoSEQ multiplex PCR, while the TCRdb copy is restricted to in-frame clones and leaves out a portion. That table gives V, J and clone size, and the DNA gave D and trimming. Among about 94,000 clones listed, roughly 75% were seen once. The sequencing sample was made of PBMCs. This clonotype was sampled from a woman aged 55-69 years in good health and CMV-seronegative.

Here the CDR3 DNA reads TGTGCCAGCAGCTTTTCAGGGAATGGCTACACCTTC. Translation gives CASSFSGNGYTF. The V gene is TRBV5-4, the J gene TRBJ1-2, with D perhaps matching TRBD1 (5 bases). Germline loops: CDR1 SGHNT, CDR2 YYREEE (reference sequence). The V gene lost 2 bases and the J gene lost 6 bases, with 8 bases spanning the gap. This CDR3 has 12 residues.